This is a list of T cell receptor beta chains from one sample in a study of response to subunit inactivated influenza vaccine. MiXCR, applied by TCRdb to the RT-PCR reads, yields one record per CDR3 protein. The data show approximately 700,000 distinct CDR3 sequences, approximately 15% seen once. Sequenced material: PBMCs from blood, taken around two weeks before vaccination. Receptor source: a man aged 50 to 60 who received an inactivated influenza vaccine. CDR3s include the opening cysteine and the closing phenylalanine or tryptophan.

v_call: TRBV4-3
cdr3_aa: CASSPVGDDVSGNTIYF

v_call: TRBV11-1
cdr3_aa: CASGQPLVASGTRPHNEQFF

v_call: TRBV20-1
cdr3_aa: CSVNSGNTIYF

v_call: TRBV12-3/TRBV12-4
cdr3_aa: CASSLAARGRELFF

v_call: TRBV29-1
cdr3_aa: CSVFRGRDNNEQFF

v_call: TRBV10-3
cdr3_aa: CAISEGVLETQYF

v_call: TRBV20-1
cdr3_aa: CSARDLAGMGNQPQHF

v_call: TRBV6-5
cdr3_aa: CASSYSRSLLEQYF

v_call: TRBV2
cdr3_aa: CATSYNEQFF

v_call: TRBV9
cdr3_aa: CASSVGATGRETQYF

v_call: TRBV28
cdr3_aa: CASTLFGGNSYNEQFF

v_call: TRBV20-1
cdr3_aa: CSSSTVNTEAFF

v_call: TRBV11-2
cdr3_aa: CASSLGGLAGGGISNEQFF

v_call: TRBV2
cdr3_aa: CASSIYGLANQPQHF

v_call: TRBV20-1
cdr3_aa: CSAKRGAPSSYEQYF

v_call: TRBV7-9
cdr3_aa: CASGGATVGGEQYF

v_call: TRBV4-2
cdr3_aa: CASSQPGLANLNEQFF

v_call: TRBV3-1
cdr3_aa: CASSPPPGHRFYAEAFF

v_call: TRBV6-1
cdr3_aa: CASISRPLAPGNTIYF

v_call: TRBV18
cdr3_aa: CASSPTGTPTEAFF

v_call: TRBV20-1
cdr3_aa: CSAGESNQPQHF

v_call: TRBV30
cdr3_aa: CAWNEYINSPLHF

v_call: TRBV20-1
cdr3_aa: CSARDRESTYEQYF

v_call: TRBV28
cdr3_aa: CASSFEGARSRFF

v_call: TRBV7-8
cdr3_aa: CASSLEGPVNEQYF

v_call: TRBV5-5
cdr3_aa: CASSLADPDRETQYF

v_call: TRBV2
cdr3_aa: CASSEKPTGDGYTF

v_call: TRBV7-7
cdr3_aa: CASSLTTYNEQFF

v_call: TRBV20-1
cdr3_aa: CSAMDTGKSYEQYF

v_call: TRBV6-2/TRBV6-3
cdr3_aa: CASSSKSGQGRMYEQYF

v_call: TRBV15
cdr3_aa: CATSRPNGEDEQFF

v_call: TRBV5-1
cdr3_aa: CASSSPLVNEQFF

v_call: TRBV5-6
cdr3_aa: CASSFGSGAAYEQYF

v_call: TRBV12-3/TRBV12-4
cdr3_aa: CASSSTGENEKLFF

v_call: TRBV18
cdr3_aa: CASSEGLPANTGELFF

v_call: TRBV27
cdr3_aa: CASSLLTGEQFF

v_call: TRBV4-3
cdr3_aa: CASSQESRGDTQYF

v_call: TRBV12-3/TRBV12-4
cdr3_aa: CASSSSLTAGNTIYF

v_call: TRBV5-1
cdr3_aa: CASSFGSGTPQETQYF

v_call: TRBV20-1
cdr3_aa: CSARESGHRADTQYF

v_call: TRBV10-3
cdr3_aa: CAISERRGAVTDTQYF

v_call: TRBV6-2/TRBV6-3
cdr3_aa: CASSQGLAGISSYNEQFF

v_call: TRBV7-6
cdr3_aa: CASSLGGSKTETQYF

v_call: TRBV28
cdr3_aa: CASRLKGLRLGNQPQHF